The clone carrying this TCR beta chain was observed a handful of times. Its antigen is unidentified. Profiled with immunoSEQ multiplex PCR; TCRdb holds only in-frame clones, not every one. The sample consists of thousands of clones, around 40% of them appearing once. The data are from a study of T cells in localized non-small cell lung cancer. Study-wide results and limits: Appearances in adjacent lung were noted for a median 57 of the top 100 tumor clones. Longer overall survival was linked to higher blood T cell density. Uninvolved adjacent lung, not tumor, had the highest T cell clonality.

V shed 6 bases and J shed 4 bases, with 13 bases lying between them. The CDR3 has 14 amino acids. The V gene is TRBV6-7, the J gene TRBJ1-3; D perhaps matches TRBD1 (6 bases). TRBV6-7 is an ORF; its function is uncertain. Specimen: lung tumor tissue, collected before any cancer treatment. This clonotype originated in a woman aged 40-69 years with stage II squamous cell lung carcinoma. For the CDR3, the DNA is TGTGCCAGCAGGGTGGACAGCGACGGAAACACCATATATTTT. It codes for CASRVDSDGNTIYF.